This T cell receptor (beta chain) emerged from a study of quantifying T cell responses using KT2 cells. Study summary: cDNA was made from DNase-treated RNA using alpha and beta constant primers.

The cDNA 3' end received a ligated oligonucleotide with a UMI. First-round PCR used 3 to 4 cycles and beta primers RC1.1 and RC1.2 covering TRBC1 and TRBC2. Using its own MiXCR run on the UMI-ligation and nested PCR reads, TCRdb lists one record per CDR3 protein. The sample consists of tens of thousands of distinct CDR3 sequences, 12% of them appearing once. The CDR3 is 13 residues long. Trimming left V 5 bases short and J 4 bases short, with 12 bases between. Germline-derived CDR1 and CDR2 are MNHEY and SMNVEV (reference sequence). Sequences were obtained from PBMCs spiked with cells of the T cell clone KT2. The chain recombines TRBV27 with TRBJ2-7; possibly TRBD1 for D (5 bases). The receptor was derived from a human donor. Here the CDR3 reads CASSIERGYEQYF. DNA for the CDR3: TGTGCCAGCAGTATCGAAAGGGGTTACGAGCAGTACTTC.